This T cell receptor (beta chain) was recorded in a study of blood T cell repertoires in COVID-19. Study information: In each case, the material was cDNA or gDNA derived from T cells, B-cell-depleted T cells, or PBMCs.

Clones were read by immunoSEQ multiplex PCR, and TCRdb kept only the in-frame ones, dropping some. The sample records 140,000 or so clones, roughly 85% being singletons. The CDR3 length is 15 residues. Germline assignment: CDR1 SGHVS and CDR2 FNYEAQ. The junction had 4 bases not matched to a gene; V was cut back by 5 bases and J by 3 bases. The gene calls are TRBV7-6 and TRBJ2-7; TRBD2 matches 13 bases. The sequence came from a man aged 45-65 years with acute or convalescent COVID-19. The sequenced sample was peripheral blood. The CDR3 spells CASSPRTSGSYEQYF. The CDR3 nucleotides are TGTGCCAGCAGCCCGCGGACTAGCGGGAGCTACGAGCAGTACTTC.